The rows below give T cell receptor beta chains drawn from one sample of a study of blood T cells in healthy people across ages. TCRdb fed the 5' RACE reads into MiXCR, producing one record per CDR3 protein. The sample records 450,000 to 700,000 distinct CDR3 sequences, 27% being singletons. Specimen: blood. These receptor sequences come from a woman in her 70s in good health. Both conserved end residues are part of each CDR3. The D gene is left open where the match is weak. Clone size is given for some rows only: seen once, a few or many times, or a class if the clone is expanded.

>TRBJ2-1|TRBV20-1|few|-
CSARQNNEQFF
TGCAGTGCTAGACAGAACAATGAGCAGTTCTTC
>TRBJ1-2|TRBV7-9|few|TRBD1
CASSLGDSVHPNYGYTF
TGTGCCAGCAGCTTAGGGGACAGCGTTCACCCGAACTATGGCTACACCTTC
>TRBJ2-1|TRBV20-1|-|-
CSAQKAGALGNEQFF
TGCAGTGCCCAAAAAGCGGGCGCCCTTGGAAATGAGCAGTTCTTC
>TRBJ2-2|TRBV3-1|few|-
CASSQGGGNGELFF
TGTGCCAGCAGCCAAGGTGGGGGAAACGGGGAGCTGTTTTTT
>TRBJ2-3|TRBV20-1|few|TRBD2
CSAEPAGGMIYTDTQYF
TGCAGTGCCGAACCAGCGGGGGGCATGATCTACACAGATACGCAGTATTTT
>TRBJ2-1|TRBV9|-|TRBD1
CASSVGGGTGQNEQFF
TGTGCCAGCAGCGTAGGGGGGGGGACAGGGCAAAATGAGCAGTTCTTC
>TRBJ2-1|TRBV7-2|-|TRBD2
CASSQARGSSYNEQFF
TGTGCCAGCAGCCAGGCGCGGGGGAGCTCCTACAATGAGCAGTTCTTC
>TRBJ2-6|TRBV12-3/TRBV12-4|-|TRBD1
CAGGSTGAGANVLTF
TGTGCCGGCGGGTCGACAGGGGCTGGGGCCAACGTCCTGACTTTC
>TRBJ2-5|TRBV5-6|-|-
CASSPRRTGLETQYF
TGTGCCAGCAGCCCGAGGAGAACAGGGTTGGAGACCCAGTACTTC
>TRBJ2-3|TRBV6-1|-|TRBD2
CASSPRASGSTDTQYF
TGTGCCAGCAGCCCCAGGGCTAGCGGCAGCACAGATACGCAGTATTTT
>TRBJ2-5|TRBV7-2|-|TRBD2
CAGSRTSGGETQYF
TGTGCCGGCAGCCGGACTAGCGGGGGAGAGACCCAGTACTTC
>TRBJ2-2|TRBV9|few|TRBD2
CASSVRGGYVTGELFF
TGTGCCAGCAGCGTGCGGGGGGGCTACGTCACCGGGGAGCTGTTTTTT
>TRBJ1-3|TRBV20-1|-|TRBD1
CSATIQGGRTGNTIYF
TGCAGTGCTACAATACAGGGGGGGCGGACTGGAAACACCATATATTTT
>TRBJ2-1|TRBV6-2/TRBV6-3|-|TRBD1
CASSSYWTGKIRAYNEQFF
TGTGCCAGCAGTTCCTACTGGACAGGGAAGATTAGGGCTTACAATGAGCAGTTCTTC
>TRBJ2-3|TRBV20-1|few|TRBD2
CSARDPSGGARDTQYF
TGCAGTGCTAGAGACCCTAGCGGGGGGGCAAGGGATACGCAGTATTTT
>TRBJ2-3|TRBV20-1|-|-
CSARPSLNTQYF
TGCAGTGCTAGACCCTCCCTGAATACGCAGTATTTT
>TRBJ1-2|TRBV2|-|-
CAAKGVGYGYTF
TGTGCCGCCAAGGGGGTCGGCTATGGCTACACCTTC
>TRBJ2-2|TRBV20-1|many|-
CSARARPNTGELFF
TGCAGTGCTAGGGCCAGGCCCAACACCGGGGAGCTGTTTTTT
>TRBJ2-5|TRBV24-1|few|-
CATSDSPAGGQETQYF
TGTGCCACCAGTGATTCCCCGGCAGGAGGACAAGAGACCCAGTACTTC
>TRBJ2-7|TRBV3-1|-|-
CASSQGLPGEQYF
TGTGCCAGCAGCCAAGGTCTACCGGGTGAGCAGTACTTC
>TRBJ1-4|TRBV20-1|few|-
CSARNAGARTNEKLFF
TGCAGTGCTAGAAATGCGGGGGCGCGGACTAATGAAAAACTGTTTTTT
>TRBJ1-5|TRBV20-1|once|-
CSASRQDDQPQHF
TGCAGTGCTAGCCGACAGGATGATCAGCCCCAGCATTTT
>TRBJ2-7|TRBV20-1|few|-
CSAPSPYHYEQYF
TGCAGTGCTCCGTCCCCGTACCACTACGAGCAGTACTTC
>TRBJ1-4|TRBV12-5|-|-
CASGLVQGMRSEKLFF
TGTGCTAGTGGTTTGGTCCAGGGAATGAGATCGGAAAAACTGTTTTTT
>TRBJ1-1|TRBV12-3/TRBV12-4|-|-
CASSLRVTRQASGAFF
TGTGCCAGCAGTTTACGGGTTACGCGACAGGCATCGGGGGCTTTCTTT
>TRBJ1-1|TRBV20-1|-|-
CSASGEPSRNTEAFF
TGCAGTGCTAGCGGGGAACCCTCACGAAACACTGAAGCTTTCTTT
>TRBJ1-2|TRBV3-1|few|TRBD1
CASSSRDRTSSAGYTF
TGTGCCAGCAGCTCGCGGGACAGGACGAGCTCCGCTGGCTACACCTTC
>TRBJ2-5|TRBV20-1|-|-
CSARDMQAAQEAQYF
TGCAGTGCTAGAGATATGCAAGCGGCTCAAGAGGCCCAGTACTTC
>TRBJ1-4|TRBV20-1|-|-
CSAREGGVNEKLFF
TGCAGTGCTAGAGAGGGGGGCGTTAATGAAAAACTGTTTTTT
>TRBJ2-5|TRBV7-3|-|-
CASSPTPKETQYF
TGTGCCAGCTCCCCTACTCCCAAGGAGACCCAGTACTTC
>TRBJ2-7|TRBV30|few|-
CAWSLTGSYEQYF
TGTGCCTGGAGTTTAACAGGATCCTACGAGCAGTACTTC
>TRBJ2-5|TRBV7-7|few|TRBD2
CASSQTSEQETQYF
TGTGCCAGCAGTCAAACTAGCGAACAAGAGACCCAGTACTTC
>TRBJ2-6|TRBV29-1|-|TRBD2
CSVGSSGAFSGANVLTF
TGCAGCGTTGGTTCCAGCGGGGCTTTCTCTGGGGCCAACGTCCTGACTTTC
>TRBJ1-3|TRBV21-1|few|-
CASTTRPGQGAIGNTIYF
TGTGCCAGTACGACAAGACCGGGACAGGGGGCGATCGGAAACACCATATATTTT
>TRBJ2-2|TRBV5-6|-|-
CASSLDGARTGELFF
TGTGCCAGCAGCTTGGATGGGGCACGTACCGGGGAGCTGTTTTTT
>TRBJ1-4|TRBV7-6|few|-
CASSPAPGREEKLFF
TGTGCCAGCAGTCCAGCTCCGGGGAGAGAAGAAAAACTGTTTTTT
>TRBJ2-5|TRBV4-2|-|TRBD2
CASSPHRDYSLETQYF
TGTGCCAGCAGCCCGCACCGGGACTACTCCTTAGAGACCCAGTACTTC
>TRBJ2-1|TRBV3-1|few|TRBD2
CASSHGYSGGAYNEQFF
TGTGCCAGCAGCCACGGATATAGCGGGGGGGCCTACAATGAGCAGTTCTTC
>TRBJ1-2|TRBV10-3|-|-
CAISGPEGGFPGYTF
TGTGCCATCAGTGGGCCGGAGGGGGGGTTCCCTGGCTACACCTTC
>TRBJ1-4|TRBV6-6|few|-
CASRGKNEKLFF
TGTGCCAGCAGAGGGAAGAATGAAAAACTGTTTTTT
>TRBJ1-2|TRBV4-1|-|TRBD1
CASSQRDRSEYGYTF
TGCGCCAGCAGCCAGAGGGACAGGTCAGAGTATGGCTACACCTTC
>TRBJ2-2|TRBV7-3|-|TRBD2
CASSLLAGGPNTGELFF
TGTGCCAGCAGCTTGCTAGCGGGGGGGCCCAACACCGGGGAGCTGTTTTTT
>TRBJ1-5|TRBV20-1|-|-
CSATEGDNQPQHF
TGCAGTGCCACTGAAGGGGACAATCAGCCCCAGCATTTT
>TRBJ1-1|TRBV5-1|many|-
CASSWTVQSVNTEAFF
TGCGCCAGCAGCTGGACAGTCCAGAGTGTGAACACTGAAGCTTTCTTT
>TRBJ2-1|TRBV20-1|-|-
CSAREQREQFF
TGCAGTGCTAGAGAACAGCGTGAGCAGTTCTTC
>TRBJ2-7|TRBV6-6|-|-
CASRLGGPYEQYF
TGTGCCAGCCGACTTGGGGGGCCCTACGAGCAGTACTTC
>TRBJ2-5|TRBV7-2|-|-
CASSFGPATSTQYF
TGTGCCAGCAGCTTCGGGCCCGCCACCTCGACCCAGTACTTC
>TRBJ2-7|TRBV20-1|few|TRBD2
CSARSSRGGFEQYF
TGCAGTGCTAGATCATCTCGGGGGGGGTTCGAGCAGTACTTC